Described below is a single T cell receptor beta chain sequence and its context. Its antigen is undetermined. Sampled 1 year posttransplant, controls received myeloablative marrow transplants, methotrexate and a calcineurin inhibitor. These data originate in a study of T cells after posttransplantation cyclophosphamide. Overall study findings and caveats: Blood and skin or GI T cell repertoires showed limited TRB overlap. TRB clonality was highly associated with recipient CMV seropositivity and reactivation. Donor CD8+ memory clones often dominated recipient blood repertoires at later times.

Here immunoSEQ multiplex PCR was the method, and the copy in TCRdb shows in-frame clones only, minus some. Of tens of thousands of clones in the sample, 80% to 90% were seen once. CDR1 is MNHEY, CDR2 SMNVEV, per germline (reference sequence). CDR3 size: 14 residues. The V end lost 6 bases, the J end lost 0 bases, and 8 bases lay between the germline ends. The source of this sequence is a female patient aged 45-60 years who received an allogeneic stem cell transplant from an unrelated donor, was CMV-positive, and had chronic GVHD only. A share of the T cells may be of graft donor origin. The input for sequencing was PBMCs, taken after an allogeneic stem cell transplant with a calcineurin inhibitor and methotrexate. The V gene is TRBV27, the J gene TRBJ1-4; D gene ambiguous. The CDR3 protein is CASRPGTTNEKLFF. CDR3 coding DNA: TGTGCCAGCAGGCCCGGGACAACTAATGAAAAACTGTTTTTT.